This note documents a single T cell receptor (beta chain) sequence. There is no known antigen for this receptor. No base quality information exists; no much larger clone differs at one position. Including cysteine and phenylalanine, the CDR3 has 16 amino acids. Kept here is only the CDR3 DNA, which spans 48 bases and is read in frame from base 1. From the germline V gene (reference sequence), CDR1 is SGHNT and CDR2 is YYREEE. Trimming removed 2 bases from V and 4 bases from J; the gene matches leave 4 bases unexplained. Whole blood was collected in K2EDTA tubes by collaborating institutions according to the institutions' own protocols. For TCRbeta analysis, collaborator samples were shipped as frozen whole blood, as isolated PBMCs, or as DNA extracted from either sample type. The data are from a study of blood T cell repertoires in COVID-19 (dated by TCRdb to about 2020). For the study in its entirety: Collaborator samples came from the United States, Italy and Spain and covered acute and convalescent phases of COVID-19. The material from the prospective study consisted of cDNA or gDNA derived from T cells, B-cell-depleted T cells, or PBMCs. The dataset comprised deeply sampled blood TCRbeta repertoires from subjects exposed to, actively infected with, or recovered from COVID-19. The repertoires were made available in a free public database intended to serve as a resource for research on the immune response to SARS-CoV-2. Samples came from the ongoing ImmuneRACE study (first 160 participants) plus 1,254 subjects from 6 global collaborators. A de-identified subject ID, COVID-19 status, age in years and sex were almost always included in the sample metadata. HLA class I and class II types, where available, came from metadata supplied by the sample provider rather than from assay-based typing.

General findings and caveats noted by the study authors: How much clinical and demographic metadata was included differed by source and by participant, and the metadata was provided uncurated.

The immunoSEQ Assay, a bias-controlled multiplex PCR, was used to amplify TCRbeta CDR3 regions from genomic DNA. The source study handled its data this way. Within the assay, amplification of reference gene primers was used to estimate how many nucleated cells each sample contained. Sequence reads were collapsed and filtered to measure the absolute abundance of every unique TCRbeta CDR3 rearrangement. For each sample, productive Simpson clonality was calculated as the square root of Simpson's diversity index over productive rearrangements. TCRdb mirrors the immuneACCESS table, restricted to in-frame sequences. Some clones are absent from its copies; in checked studies, under half trace to an unresolved V gene, and the reason for the others is unknown. That table furnishes V, J and clone size, whereas the DNA furnished D and trimming. The sample table shows 130,000 or so clones, and approximately 83% are seen once. Clones ranked in the top ten supply 1.6% of the sample.

The sequence is built from TRBV5-4 and TRBJ2-3, with 13 junctional bases fitting TRBD2. The sample was peripheral blood. The TCR originated in a human donor in a cohort sampled during active COVID-19. The CDR3 in this case is CASSLRLAGGSDTQYF. The nucleotide sequence is given as TGTGCCAGCAGCTTAAGACTAGCGGGAGGTTCAGATACGCAGTATTTT.